This T cell receptor (beta chain) came from a study of tumor-infiltrating lymphocytes in oesophageal squamous cell carcinoma. This clonotype was recorded many times. V lost 3 bases and J 0 bases, leaving 12 bases between the germline ends. The CDR3 has 16 amino acids. Germline assignment: CDR1 MNHEY and CDR2 SVGEGT. TCRdb passed the PCR reads through MiXCR, listing each CDR3 protein once. The repertoire holds under 20,000 distinct CDR3 sequences, over 40% seen once, with 29% in the top ten. The sequence derives from a male donor with esophageal squamous cell carcinoma. The chain uses TRBV6-2 or TRBV6-3 and TRBJ1-3; D is possibly TRBD1 (5 bases). The sequenced material came from esophageal tumor tissue. This CDR3 reads CASSYIEGISGNTIYF. DNA for the CDR3: TGTGCCAGCAGTTATATCGAGGGGATCTCTGGAAACACCATATATTTT.